This is a list of T cell receptor beta chains from one sample in a study of T cells after yellow fever vaccination. TCRdb independently ran MiXCR on the 5' RACE reads; one entry per CDR3 protein. In the table there are 300,000 or so distinct CDR3 sequences, 6.5% to 8.5% of which are singletons. Here the sequenced sample was PBMCs, taken approximately 47 days after the first yellow fever vaccination. Receptors were obtained from a man aged 18 to 29 who received the YFV17D yellow fever vaccine. CDR3s include the opening cysteine and the closing phenylalanine or tryptophan. D genes are given only for firm matches. Not all rows give a size; the values are once, few, many and, for expanded clones, a class.

V gene	CDR3 length	J gene	D gene	clone size	CDR3 DNA	CDR3 protein
TRBV12-3/TRBV12-4	12	TRBJ2-1	.	.	TGTGCCAGCAGTTTACTGTGGGGTGAGCAGTTCTTC	CASSLLWGEQFF
TRBV7-6	15	TRBJ2-1	TRBD2	few	TGTGCCAGCAGCCCCACTAGCGGATCCTACAATGAGCAGTTCTTC	CASSPTSGSYNEQFF
TRBV20-1	13	TRBJ2-1	TRBD2	.	TGCAGTGCCAGGGGTAGCGGGGACAATGAGCAGTTCTTC	CSARGSGDNEQFF
TRBV6-2/TRBV6-3	15	TRBJ1-4	.	.	TGTGCCAGCAGTTACCCTTCCCGGGGGGGTGAAAAACTGTTTTTT	CASSYPSRGGEKLFF
TRBV7-2	16	TRBJ1-1	.	few	TGTGCCAGCAGCTTAGTATCTCGGGGGACGGCCACTGAAGCTTTCTTT	CASSLVSRGTATEAFF
TRBV28	15	TRBJ1-5	.	few	TGTGCCGGTGGACAGTACCTAGGAAGCAATCAGCCCCAGCATTTT	CAGGQYLGSNQPQHF
TRBV27	11	TRBJ2-3	.	.	TGTGCCAGCAGCCGGGAAGATACGCAGTATTTT	CASSREDTQYF
TRBV16	18	TRBJ1-6	.	few	TGTGCCAGCAGCGCAATTCAGGTCTTGAGCTCCTATAATTCACCCCTCCACTTT	CASSAIQVLSSYNSPLHF
TRBV12-3/TRBV12-4	13	TRBJ1-5	.	many	TGTGCCAGCAGTTTCGAGAGAGGGCAGCCCCAGCATTTT	CASSFERGQPQHF
TRBV7-9	12	TRBJ2-2	.	many	TGTGCCAGCAGCACGGGGACCGGGGAGCTGTTTTTT	CASSTGTGELFF
TRBV5-1	14	TRBJ1-2	TRBD1	few	TGCGCCAGCAGCTTGTCGGGACAGCGTTATGGCTACACCTTC	CASSLSGQRYGYTF
TRBV2	17	TRBJ2-3	.	few	TGTGCCAGCAGTGAAGCGCGAGTGACGGCCAGCACAGATACGCAGTATTTT	CASSEARVTASTDTQYF
TRBV20-1	13	TRBJ1-1	.	few	TGCAGTGCTAGTCCACCGGGGGGGTCTGAAGCTTTCTTT	CSASPPGGSEAFF
TRBV29-1	15	TRBJ2-5	TRBD2	many	TGCAGCGTTGAAGCTAGCGGGGGACATTTAAAGACCCAGTACTTC	CSVEASGGHLKTQYF
TRBV9	16	TRBJ2-5	TRBD1	.	TGTGCCAGCAGCGGAATCCCGGACAGGGTTCCGGCGACCCAGTACTTC	CASSGIPDRVPATQYF
TRBV5-4	13	TRBJ2-5	.	.	TGTGCCAGCAGCTTGCCGACTCAAGAGACCCAGTACTTC	CASSLPTQETQYF
TRBV6-5	12	TRBJ2-7	TRBD1	.	TGTGCCAGCAGTGGACAGGGCGGTAAGCAGTACTTC	CASSGQGGKQYF
TRBV7-2	15	TRBJ2-4	TRBD2	.	TGTGCCAGCAGCTTGGGGACTAGCGGTTCATACATTCAGTACTTC	CASSLGTSGSYIQYF
TRBV7-9	15	TRBJ2-7	TRBD1	many	TGTGCCAGCAGCTCTGTGGGACAGGGGGCCTACGAGCAGTACTTC	CASSSVGQGAYEQYF
TRBV30	15	TRBJ1-5	TRBD1	few	TGTGCCTGGAAATCTCCGGACAGGAGAGATCAGCCCCAGCATTTT	CAWKSPDRRDQPQHF
TRBV10-3	16	TRBJ2-1	.	few	TGTGCCATCAGTGAGTCGGGGTCAGGGATCCCCAATGAGCAGTTCTTC	CAISESGSGIPNEQFF
TRBV15	13	TRBJ2-1	.	many	TGTGCCACCAGCATCCGGGATCACAATGAGCAGTTCTTC	CATSIRDHNEQFF
TRBV7-2	15	TRBJ1-5	.	.	TGTGCCAGCAGCCCCGGACAGAATAGCAATCAGCCCCAGCATTTT	CASSPGQNSNQPQHF
TRBV7-9	14	TRBJ1-2	.	.	TGTGCCAGCAGCTTACAGGGAACGGACTATGGCTACACCTTC	CASSLQGTDYGYTF
TRBV12-3/TRBV12-4	13	TRBJ2-1	.	many	TGTGCCAGCAGCTTAGGGCATGGGGGTAAGCAGTTCTTC	CASSLGHGGKQFF
TRBV12-3/TRBV12-4	12	TRBJ1-2	TRBD1	few	TGTGCCAGCAGTTTCCGGGACAGAGGCTACACCTTC	CASSFRDRGYTF
TRBV27	16	TRBJ2-7	.	few	TGTGCCAGCAGCCCCGCCACGTTGGGGGCGACCGGGGGGCAGTACTTC	CASSPATLGATGGQYF
TRBV9	15	TRBJ1-2	.	few	TGTGCCAGCAGCGTAGAAACCGTAGCTAACTATGGCTACACCTTC	CASSVETVANYGYTF
TRBV7-9	14	TRBJ1-1	TRBD1	.	TGTGCCAGCAGCTTAGAAGTGGACAGGAGAAAAGCTTTCTTT	CASSLEVDRRKAFF
TRBV12-3/TRBV12-4	16	TRBJ1-1	TRBD1	.	TGTGCCAGCAGTCCCCCCAAGGGACAGGGGCGTACTGAAGCTTTCTTT	CASSPPKGQGRTEAFF
TRBV5-5	18	TRBJ2-3	TRBD2	.	TGTGACAGCAGCTTGCTGCCTCAGCGGGGTGTGGTTCAAGATACGCAGTATTTT	CDSSLLPQRGVVQDTQYF
TRBV12-3/TRBV12-4	13	TRBJ2-5	TRBD2	few	TGTGCCAGCAAGCGGGGGGGCCTAGAGACCCAGTACTTC	CASKRGGLETQYF
TRBV4-3	16	TRBJ2-1	TRBD1	few	TGCGCCAGCAGCCCTGGGGGGGACAGGGCCTACAATGAGCAGTTCTTC	CASSPGGDRAYNEQFF
TRBV7-3	14	TRBJ1-1	.	.	TGTGCCAGCAGCTTATCAGCGATGAACACTGAAGCTTTCTTT	CASSLSAMNTEAFF
TRBV12-3/TRBV12-4	17	TRBJ1-5	TRBD1	few	TGTGCCAGCAGTTTAGTGGGGACAGTTTATAGCAATCAGCCCCAGCATTTT	CASSLVGTVYSNQPQHF
TRBV7-2	15	TRBJ1-5	TRBD1	many	TGTGCCAGCAGCCCCAAGGACAGGGTCAATCAGCCCCAGCATTTT	CASSPKDRVNQPQHF
TRBV12-3/TRBV12-4	15	TRBJ2-1	.	few	TGTGCCAGCAGTTTGAGAGGGGGATACCACAATGAGCAGTTCTTC	CASSLRGGYHNEQFF
TRBV29-1	12	TRBJ1-4	.	many	TGCAGCGGCGCGGGTAACAGCGAAAAACTGTTTTTT	CSGAGNSEKLFF
TRBV20-1	11	TRBJ2-7	TRBD1	few	TGCAGTGTATCGGCAGGGGGCGAGCAGTACTTC	CSVSAGGEQYF
TRBV10-3	14	TRBJ1-1	TRBD1	few	TGTGCCATCAGTCATCGGGACAGCAGCACTGAAGCTTTCTTT	CAISHRDSSTEAFF
TRBV12-3/TRBV12-4	14	TRBJ1-3	.	few	TGTGCCAGCAGTCCTACAGTCTCTGGAAACACCATATATTTT	CASSPTVSGNTIYF
TRBV25-1	13	TRBJ2-3	TRBD2	.	TGTGCCAGCAAGGTAGCGGGGGCAGATACGCAGTATTTT	CASKVAGADTQYF
TRBV7-8	13	TRBJ2-5	.	.	TGTGCCAGCAGCTTAGAGCGCCTGGAGACCCAGTACTTC	CASSLERLETQYF
TRBV12-3/TRBV12-4	14	TRBJ2-2	.	.	TGTGCCAGCAGCCGTTGGGGGGTATCCGGGGAGCTGTTTTTT	CASSRWGVSGELFF
TRBV7-9	15	TRBJ1-6	TRBD1	few	TGTGCCAGCAGCCCCCAACAGGGGGTAGGATCACCCCTCCACTTT	CASSPQQGVGSPLHF
TRBV2	15	TRBJ2-3	TRBD2	many	TGTGCCAGCAGGAAAGCGGGGGGGATTCGAGCTACGCAGTATTTT	CASRKAGGIRATQYF
TRBV7-2	15	TRBJ2-1	TRBD2	.	TGTGCCAGCAGCTTAGCTAGCGGGGGCTTGGGTGAGCAGTTCTTC	CASSLASGGLGEQFF
TRBV29-1	13	TRBJ2-3	TRBD1	.	TGCAGCGTTGAGGGGACAGGGGGAGATACGCAGTATTTT	CSVEGTGGDTQYF
TRBV5-6	14	TRBJ1-4	.	.	TGTGCCAGCAGCTATCGGGGAGGGGATGAAAAACTGTTTTTT	CASSYRGGDEKLFF
TRBV27	17	TRBJ1-1	.	.	TGTGCCAGCCTGTTCCAAAAGGGGGTTAATAGGGCGACTGAAGCTTTCTTT	CASLFQKGVNRATEAFF
TRBV5-1	14	TRBJ2-7	.	few	TGCGCCAGCAGCCTGTCTAGGCGCTCCTACGAGCAGTACTTC	CASSLSRRSYEQYF
TRBV6-2/TRBV6-3	14	TRBJ2-1	.	few	TGTGCCAGCAGTTACTTCGGGTCTTACAATGAGCAGTTCTTC	CASSYFGSYNEQFF
TRBV20-1	12	TRBJ1-4	.	.	TGCAGCGGGTGGCAGGGCGGTGAAAAACTGTTTTTT	CSGWQGGEKLFF
TRBV4-2	15	TRBJ1-1	.	.	TGTGCCAGCAGCACCGGGGGGGGGGCAGGCACTGAAGCTTTCTTT	CASSTGGGAGTEAFF
TRBV20-1	18	TRBJ1-6	TRBD1	.	TGCAGTGCTAGCCGATATCCGGGACAGAGCTCCTATAATTCACCCCTCCACTTT	CSASRYPGQSSYNSPLHF
TRBV5-1	16	TRBJ1-2	TRBD1	.	TGCGCCAGCAGCTGGACAGGGGGCGCAGGCGTTAGAGGCTACACCTTC	CASSWTGGAGVRGYTF